This T cell receptor (beta chain) was retrieved from a study of graft-versus-host responses after intestinal transplantation. Findings and caveats of the study: GvH clones appeared in recipient marrow, some first in ileum or blood. Patients who carried graft-donor T cell macrochimerism also had high graft-versus-host to host-versus-graft clonal ratios in their allografts.

The starting material, graft tissue, was processed to release intraepithelial and lamina propria lymphocytes. As concerns this clone: Its antigen is not identified.

The assay was immunoSEQ multiplex PCR, and TCRdb's table has in-frame clones only and misses some. The sample includes just under 65,000 clones, 75% to 90% seen only once; the top ten take under 2%. Sequences were derived from ileum tissue, sampled around 350 days after transplant. The receptor's source is a human patient who received an intestinal transplant, so some T cells may come from the graft donor.

CDR3 coding DNA: TGTGCCAGCAGCGTAGGGGTCATAGTAGGCGAGCAGTTCTTC. Amino acids: CASSVGVIVGEQFF. The chain has TRBV9 and TRBJ2-1; D gene ambiguous. CDR1 is SGDLS and CDR2 is YYNGEE in the germline V gene. With 0 bases removed from V and 10 bases from J, the gap between germline ends came to 14 bases. This CDR3 has 14 amino acids.